The rows below give T cell receptor beta chains drawn from one sample of a study of cytomegalovirus exposure and HLA in healthy donors. Data came from immunoSEQ multiplex PCR; TCRdb stores just in-frame clones and leaves some out. The repertoire holds about 120,000 clones, with approximately 72% as singletons. Sequencing was performed on PBMCs. The receptors derive from a man aged 55 to 70 in good health and CMV-seropositive. Each CDR3 is given with its conserved first and last residue. The D gene is left open where the match is weak. Clone size, where shown, is once, few, many, or a class for clones that have expanded.

>TRBV2|NA|NA|TRBJ1-1
TGTGCCAGCCGCAGGGTTATGAACACTGAAGCTTTCTTT
CASRRVMNTEAFF
>TRBV6-6|TRBD1|NA|TRBJ2-7
TGTGCCAGCAGGCCCCCCGGACAGGGCTCCTACGAGCAGTACTTC
CASRPPGQGSYEQYF
>TRBV5-1|TRBD1|NA|TRBJ1-2
TGCGCCAGCAGCGGAACAGGGGGCGCTCACTATGGCTACACCTTC
CASSGTGGAHYGYTF
>TRBV28|TRBD2|few|TRBJ2-7
TGTGCCAGCAGTCTAGCGGGAGGAGGGTCCTACGAGCAGTACTTC
CASSLAGGGSYEQYF
>TRBV5-6|NA|NA|TRBJ2-7
TGTGCCAGCAGCGGCGGGGCCCCCTACGAGCAGTACTTC
CASSGGAPYEQYF
>TRBV4-1|NA|NA|TRBJ1-5
TGCGCCAGCAGCCAAGAGGGAGACGGTTCGGGGCCCCAGCATTTT
CASSQEGDGSGPQHF
>TRBV4-2|NA|NA|TRBJ2-2
TGTGCCAGCAGCCAAGACTGGTTAGGACATAGCACCGGGGAGCTGTTTTTT
CASSQDWLGHSTGELFF
>TRBV5-1|NA|few|TRBJ1-1
TGCGCCAGCAGCTTCTCCGGGGAAAACACTGAAGCTTTCTTT
CASSFSGENTEAFF
>TRBV9|NA|NA|TRBJ1-1
TGTGCCAGCAGCGACAGCCAGAACACTGAAGCTTTCTTT
CASSDSQNTEAFF
>TRBV5-1|NA|few|TRBJ2-7
TGCGCCAGCAGCTTGGCTACAGGGTTTGCCGTATACGAGCAGTACTTC
CASSLATGFAVYEQYF
>TRBV7-2|TRBD2|few|TRBJ2-3
TGTGCCAGCAGCCTCTCCGTAGCGGGACGCACAGATACGCAGTATTTT
CASSLSVAGRTDTQYF
>TRBV7-9|NA|NA|TRBJ2-7
TGTGCCAGCAGCTTAGCACGGACTAAAGAGCAGTACTTC
CASSLARTKEQYF
>TRBV11-2|NA|NA|TRBJ2-2
TGTGCCAGCAGCTTAGACCCAGTAAACACCGGGGAGCTGTTTTTT
CASSLDPVNTGELFF
>TRBV2|TRBD2|NA|TRBJ2-1
TGTGCCAGCACCGCCTCAATGGGGACTAGCGGAGAGCAGTTCTTC
CASTASMGTSGEQFF
>TRBV30|NA|NA|TRBJ2-4
TGTGCCTGGCAAACAGGGAATGGGGAAAACAGTCAGTACTTC
CAWQTGNGENSQYF
>TRBV2|NA|NA|TRBJ1-5
TGTGCCAGCAGGGACCTGGCGGGGGGTCAGCCCCAGCATTTT
CASRDLAGGQPQHF
>TRBV18|TRBD1|few|TRBJ1-1
TGTGCCAGCTCGTCGACAGGGGGAGGGACTGAAGCTTTCTTT
CASSSTGGGTEAFF
>TRBV30|TRBD1|once|TRBJ2-5
TGTGCCTGGAGCCAGGGGGCGGAGACCCAGTACTTC
CAWSQGAETQYF
>TRBV18|NA|NA|TRBJ2-2
TGTGCCAGCTCACCACCGAACGGTGAGGGCGGGGAGCTGTTTTTT
CASSPPNGEGGELFF
>TRBV6-6|NA|few|TRBJ1-3
TGTGCCAGCAGTCGTAGCTCTGGAAACACCATATATTTT
CASSRSSGNTIYF
>TRBV29-1|NA|NA|TRBJ1-2
TGCAGCGTGACGGGACTCTACTATGGCTACACCTTC
CSVTGLYYGYTF
>TRBV5-6|TRBD1|NA|TRBJ1-2
TGTGCCAGCAGCGGGGGACAGGGAGGCTATGGCTACACCTTC
CASSGGQGGYGYTF
>TRBV6-1|NA|NA|TRBJ1-5
TGTGCCAGCAAAGGTCCAGGGCTAGGCAATCAGCCCCAGCATTTT
CASKGPGLGNQPQHF
>TRBV7-8|NA|few|TRBJ2-7
TGTGCCAGCAGCCCTAAAGATGGGAAGAGGGACGAGCAGTACTTC
CASSPKDGKRDEQYF
>TRBV7-8|NA|few|TRBJ1-3
TGTGCCAGCAGCTATTTTAGCCAGAGCTCTGGAAACACCATATATTTT
CASSYFSQSSGNTIYF
>TRBV29-1|NA|NA|TRBJ1-5
TGCAGCGTTTCAGGGCTTAATCAGCCCCAGCATTTT
CSVSGLNQPQHF
>TRBV5-6|TRBD1|NA|TRBJ2-7
TGTGCCAGCAGCTTGGCCTTCTGGACAGGGGACTCCTACGAGCAGTACTTC
CASSLAFWTGDSYEQYF
>TRBV19|NA|few|TRBJ2-7
TGTGCCAGTAGTATACCGGGACATCGACCGGAGCAGTACTTC
CASSIPGHRPEQYF
>TRBV2|NA|NA|TRBJ2-7
TGTGCCAGCAGTGAAGGCCCCTTCGAGCAGTACTTC
CASSEGPFEQYF
>TRBV6-5|TRBD1|NA|TRBJ2-7
TGTGCCAGCAGGACAGGGAACCTCTACGAGCAGTACTTC
CASRTGNLYEQYF
>TRBV5-6|NA|NA|TRBJ2-1
TGTGCCAGCAGCTTGGACCTAGCCTCCGGTTACAATGAGCAGTTCTTC
CASSLDLASGYNEQFF
>TRBV2|NA|NA|TRBJ1-4
TGTGCCAGCAGCTGGGACTCTCCTCGGTCAACTAATGAAAAACTGTTTTTT
CASSWDSPRSTNEKLFF
>TRBV7-8|TRBD1|NA|TRBJ1-1
TGTGCCAGCAGCTTAGAATACAGGGGGCCTGAAGCTTTCTTT
CASSLEYRGPEAFF
>TRBV4-2|NA|NA|TRBJ1-4
TGTGCCAGCAGCCGTAGATTGCAGGGCGCGGATGAAAAACTGTTTTTT
CASSRRLQGADEKLFF
>TRBV5-4|NA|NA|TRBJ1-2
TGTGCCAGCAGCTTATTACTCCTTAAGGGAGGGGGTTCTAACTATGGCTACACCTTC
CASSLLLLKGGGSNYGYTF
>TRBV18|NA|NA|TRBJ2-6
TGTGCCAGCTCACCCAGCTCTGGGGCCAACGTCCTGACTTTC
CASSPSSGANVLTF
>TRBV30|NA|NA|TRBJ1-2
TGTGCCTGGAGTGGGACCAGGGTCAGGGGTGGCTACACCTTC
CAWSGTRVRGGYTF